These 20 T cell receptor beta chains were sequenced from one sample in a study of identical twins. TCRdb re-called the 5' RACE reads through MiXCR, storing one row per CDR3 protein. In the table there are about 810,000 distinct CDR3 sequences, roughly an eighth of which are singletons. These data also featured in a second study, about yellow fever vaccine responses in identical twins.

The sequencing input was PBMCs. The receptors stem from a woman younger than 30 in good health.

This clonotype was counted ten times or more. V and J are TRBV4-1 and TRBJ2-7; tentatively, D is TRBD2 (6 bases). V was shortened by 0 bases and J by 2 bases, with 11 bases between the two germline ends. Looked up from germline, CDR1 is MGHRA and CDR2 is YSYEKL. This CDR3 is 15 amino acids long. CDR3: CASSQDRDLTYEQYV. In DNA form, the CDR3 reads TGCGCCAGCAGCCAAGATCGGGACTTGACCTACGAGCAGTACGTC.

This clonotype was observed a few times. This chain uses TRBV20-1 with TRBJ2-7; no reliable D call. This CDR3 has 12 residues. Trimming pared 3 bases from V and 1 base from J, leaving 7 bases between. Per germline, CDR1 DFQATT and CDR2 SNEGSKA (reference sequence). The CDR3 sequence is CSARDGSYEQYV. The CDR3 region has the DNA TGCAGTGCTAGGGACGGATCCTACGAGCAGTACGTC.

There are a few counts of this clonotype. The rearrangement joins TRBV7-7 to TRBJ2-5, with 9 bases matching TRBD1. The CDR3 length is 15 residues. Germline CDR1 is SSHAT and CDR2 is FNYEAQ (reference sequence). After removal of 4 bases from V and 4 bases from J, the junction contained 7 bases not matched to a gene. The CDR3 region has the DNA TGTGCCAGCAGCTATGGACAGGGGATAGGAGAGACCCAGTACTTC. The encoded protein is CASSYGQGIGETQYF.

This clonotype was counted between two and nine times. The chain links TRBV7-7 to TRBJ2-1, with 11 bases fitting TRBD2. The CDR3 loop spans 14 amino acids. V trimming: 4 bases; J trimming: 8 bases; junction bases outside the gene matches: 4. Germline-derived CDR1 and CDR2 are SSHAT and FNYEAQ (reference sequence). CDR3 sequence reads: CASSWGTSGYEQFF. In nucleotides, the CDR3 is TGTGCCAGCAGCTGGGGGACTAGCGGATATGAGCAGTTCTTC.

This chain connects TRBV28 to TRBJ2-1, with D possibly being TRBD1 (6 bases). This CDR3 is 15 amino acids long. CDR1 and CDR2 (germline): MDHEN, SYDVKM. V lost 8 bases, J lost 2 bases, and 16 bases lay in between. The CDR3 loop reads CASARGVVPYNEQFF. CDR3 bases: TGTGCCAGCGCCAGGGGAGTGGTCCCCTACAATGAGCAGTTCTTC.

This clonotype has a count of ten or more. The J gene is TRBJ2-5, the V gene TRBV5-1, with D perhaps matching TRBD1 (6 bases). The germline CDR1 and CDR2 sequences are SGHRS and YFSETQ. CDR3 length equals 15 residues. V was shortened by 0 bases and J by 0 bases, with 9 bases between the two germline ends. CDR3 residues: CASSLVGQNQETQYF. The DNA of the CDR3 is TGCGCCAGCAGCTTGGTCGGACAGAACCAAGAGACCCAGTACTTC. Looking up the rest from reference TRBV5-1 and TRBJ2-5 gives the full variable domain: KAGVTQTPRYLIKTRGQQVTLSCSPISGHRSVSWYQQTPGQGLQFLFEYFSETQRNKGNFPGRFSGRQFSNSRSEMNVSTLELGDSALYLCASSLVGQNQETQYFGPGTRLLVL.

The rearrangement links TRBV28 to TRBJ2-1, with 9 nucleotides matching TRBD2. Trimming at V came to 4 bases and at J to 6 bases, leaving 7 bases not matched to a gene. Germline CDR1 and CDR2: MDHEN and SYDVKM. The CDR3 contains 15 residues. The CDR3 spells CASSYPSGKGNEQFF. CDR3 coding DNA: TGTGCCAGCAGTTACCCTAGCGGGAAGGGCAATGAGCAGTTCTTC.

Remarks on this clonotype: This may come from a read error, since a much larger clone is one base off. The CDR3 nucleotides are TGTGCCAGCAGTTCCGTCTTATCGGATAGTAGTGGCGATGAGCAGTTCTTC. The encoded protein is CASSSVLSDSSGDEQFF. This chain links TRBV12-3 or TRBV12-4 with TRBJ2-1; D gene uncertain. The CDR3 has 17 residues. With 4 bases removed from V and 8 bases from J, the gap between germline ends came to 24 bases.

This clonotype was observed a handful of times. This sequence joins TRBV12-3 or TRBV12-4 and TRBJ2-5; tentatively, D is TRBD1 (6 bases). The V end was cut by 3 bases, the J end by 4 bases, with 9 bases between. The CDR3 length is 13 residues. The DNA for the CDR3 is TGTGCCAGCAGTTTCAACAGGGTAGAGACCCAGTACTTC. This gives the protein CASSFNRVETQYF.

The sample holds a few counts of this clonotype. V and J are TRBV14 and TRBJ1-6; D not resolved. From germline, CDR1 is SGHDN and CDR2 FVKESK. Trimming stripped 5 bases from V and 7 bases from J, with 15 bases between. The CDR3 contains 15 residues. The CDR3 loop reads CASSYGPGGNSPLHF. CDR3 sequence (DNA): TGTGCCAGCAGCTATGGGCCGGGTGGCAATTCACCCCTCCACTTT.

This clonotype has at least ten counts. The V and J genes are TRBV12-3 or TRBV12-4 and TRBJ2-2; a weak D match, TRBD2 (6 bases). This CDR3 contains 16 residues. Trimming removed 6 bases from V and 3 bases from J, with 17 bases in between. The CDR3 DNA is TGTGCCAGCAGGGGGGGTCTTTTGATCTACACCGGGGAGCTGTTTTTT. It specifies CASRGGLLIYTGELFF.

In its sample, this clonotype was seen a few times. The rearrangement joins TRBV20-1 to TRBJ2-2; 8 nucleotides agree with TRBD2. V lost 3 bases and J lost 8; bases outside the gene matches: 14. Germline V lookup: CDR1 DFQATT, CDR2 SNEGSKA (reference sequence). The CDR3 consists of 16 residues. The CDR3 reads CSARGLTGGPAGELFF. The CDR3 DNA sequence: TGCAGTGCTAGGGGATTGACGGGGGGGCCAGCGGGGGAGCTGTTTTTT.

The genes are TRBV24-1 and TRBJ2-3; the match to TRBD2 covers 12 bases. J lost 4 bases, V lost 4 bases, and 5 bases had no gene match. Germline V gives CDR1 KGHDR, CDR2 SFDVKD. The CDR3 covers 16 residues. The CDR3 DNA reads TGTGCCACCAGTGAACCGACTAGCGGGGGCGCAGATACGCAGTATTTT. Translated, it gives CATSEPTSGGADTQYF.

In its sample, this clonotype was seen a few times. The V and J genes are TRBV10-3 and TRBJ2-2; D not certain. V was clipped by 4 bases and J by 0 bases, with 9 bases between them. Germline lookup yields CDR1 ENHRY and CDR2 SYGVKD. The CDR3 contains 15 residues. CDR3 amino acids: CAISGRTSNTGELFF. CDR3 bases: TGTGCCATCAGTGGTCGGACCTCGAACACCGGGGAGCTGTTTTTT.

This clonotype was seen many times. V and J are TRBV20-1 and TRBJ2-1, with D hard to call. Germline lookup yields CDR1 DFQATT and CDR2 SNEGSKA (reference sequence). Trimming took 5 bases from V and 4 from J, leaving 18 bases between them. This CDR3 region has 15 residues. CDR3 nucleotides: TGCAGTGCTTCCCCCGTCTCTTCAGAATACAATGAGCAGTTCTTC. It encodes CSASPVSSEYNEQFF.

In its sample, this clonotype was seen many times. The chain employs TRBV12-3 or TRBV12-4 and TRBJ1-2; D perhaps matches TRBD1 (5 bases). The germline V and J ends were trimmed by 6 bases and 2 bases, with 10 bases remaining between them. This CDR3 is built from 13 residues. The CDR3 region has the DNA TGTGCCAGCAGCCCGGGACGGAACTATGGCTACACCTTC. Amino acids: CASSPGRNYGYTF.

V and J are TRBV20-1 and TRBJ2-1, with 8 bases aligning to TRBD1. V lost 2 bases and J lost 3; bases outside the gene matches: 6. The CDR3 has 15 amino acids. Germline values: CDR1 DFQATT, CDR2 SNEGSKA (reference sequence). CDR3 nucleotide sequence: TGCAGTGCTAGACATCAGGGGGCCCACTACAATGAGCAGTTCTTC. It is translated as CSARHQGAHYNEQFF.

The chain has TRBV27 and TRBJ1-1; D not resolved. The CDR3 has 15 residues. With 4 bases removed from V and 0 bases from J, the gap between germline ends came to 12 bases. Germline V lookup: CDR1 MNHEY, CDR2 SMNVEV (reference sequence). The chain's CDR3 is CASSYSTALNTEAFF. The DNA for the CDR3 is TGTGCCAGCAGTTACTCCACGGCGTTGAACACTGAAGCTTTCTTT.

In its sample, this clonotype was seen a few times. The chain combines TRBV19 with TRBJ1-1; D gene ambiguous. This CDR3 is built from 12 residues. Trimming pared 8 bases from V and 1 base from J, leaving 8 bases between. The germline V gene encodes CDR1 LNHDA and CDR2 SQIVND (reference sequence). Here the CDR3 reads CASGRQNTEAFF. CDR3 nucleotides: TGTGCCAGTGGTAGACAGAACACTGAAGCTTTCTTT.

The V and J genes are TRBV29-1 and TRBJ1-2; D not certain. From germline, CDR1 is SQVTM and CDR2 ANQGSEA. The V and J ends lost 4 bases and 8 bases respectively, with 11 bases between them. The CDR3 has 11 residues. The CDR3 bases are TGCAGCGTTGGCTGGGTGGAAGGCTACACCTTC. This codes for CSVGWVEGYTF.